Included here is one TCR beta chain sequence, with context. TCRdb fed the 5' RACE reads into MiXCR, producing one record per CDR3 protein. The sample yields about 470,000 distinct CDR3 sequences, approximately 24% seen once. This sample is part of a study of identical twins. J was trimmed by 7 bases and V by 4 bases; bases with no gene match: 9. This CDR3 has 17 residues. The V gene's germline CDR1 is SGDLS and CDR2 YYNGEE. Separately, the same data were catalogued under a study of T cells expressing NK-cell markers.

The V and J genes are TRBV9 and TRBJ2-1, with 15 nucleotides matching TRBD2. Sequenced: CD4+ T cells sorted from blood. This clonotype originated in a woman aged 18-29 years in good health. The CDR3 sequence: CASSIFSGTSGRNEQFF. The DNA for the CDR3 is TGTGCCAGCAGCATTTTCTCCGGGACTAGCGGGAGGAATGAGCAGTTCTTC.